Presented here are 28 T cell receptor beta chains from one specimen sequenced in a study of blood T cell repertoires in COVID-19. Libraries were prepared by immunoSEQ multiplex PCR; TCRdb keeps only in-frame clonotypes and omits some of them. Of about 200,000 clones listed, just over 85% are singletons. The material sequenced was peripheral blood. These receptors were obtained from a man younger than 35 with active or convalescent COVID-19.

The chain couples TRBV7-9 to TRBJ2-5; 7 positions match TRBD2. This CDR3 is built from 17 residues. The V segment lost 4 bases and the J segment 2 bases; nucleotides outside the gene matches: 13. Germline V gene sequence: CDR1 SEHNR, CDR2 FQNEAQ (reference sequence). CDR3 bases: TGTGCCAGCAGCTCTCTGCCCACCGGGAGGAGGCAAGAGACCCAGTACTTC. This codes for CASSSLPTGRRQETQYF.

The chain recombines TRBV5-1 with TRBJ2-1; a weak D match, TRBD2 (5 bases). CDR1 SGHRS and CDR2 YFSETQ come from the germline V gene. V lost 0 bases and J 9 bases, leaving 13 bases between the germline ends. The CDR3 sequence is 14 residues long. CDR3 nucleotides: TGCGCCAGCAGCTTGGAGGGAGCGAATCGTGAGCAGTTCTTC. Amino acids: CASSLEGANREQFF.

This clone was found once. The chain combines TRBV28 with TRBJ1-5, with D possibly TRBD1 on 5 matching bases. V dropped 11 bases and J dropped 2 bases, with 10 bases sitting between them. The germline V gene has CDR1 MDHEN and CDR2 SYDVKM. The CDR3 length is 12 residues. The CDR3 nucleotides read TGTGCCGAAGGGGAAGGCAATCAGCCCCAGCATTTT. Translating it yields CAEGEGNQPQHF.

J is TRBJ2-3 and V is TRBV4-3, with a tentative D call TRBD1 (6 bases). Germline V gene sequence: CDR1 LGHNA, CDR2 YSLEER. The V end lost 2 bases, the J end lost 1 base, and 13 bases lay between the germline ends. This CDR3 contains 16 residues. CDR3 sequence: CASSQLTGLGTDTQYF. CDR3 bases: TGCGCCAGCAGCCAACTCACAGGGCTGGGCACAGATACGCAGTATTTT.

The chain recombines TRBV12-5 with TRBJ2-2; the match to TRBD2 covers 14 bases. CDR1 and CDR2 from the germline V gene are LGHNT and FRNRAP. V shed 2 bases and J 3 bases; nucleotides not matched to a gene: 11. The CDR3 covers 20 residues. The CDR3 DNA reads as TGTGCTAGTGGTTTGTCGCCGGGGACTAGCGGGAGTCGGTACACCGGGGAGCTGTTTTTT. Protein product: CASGLSPGTSGSRYTGELFF.

This sequence joins TRBV28 and TRBJ2-1, with 7 bases identical to TRBD2. CDR3 length: 16 amino acids. The J segment lost 5 bases and the V segment lost 6 bases, leaving 13 bases of the junction unmatched. Germline values: CDR1 MDHEN, CDR2 SYDVKM. The CDR3 DNA sequence: TGTGCCAGCAGCGGGGACTACCGGGCGGGGGACAATGAGCAGTTCTTC. Amino acids: CASSGDYRAGDNEQFF.

The chain has TRBV6-6 and TRBJ2-7; 7 bases are a match to TRBD2. V dropped 2 bases and J dropped 3; count of bases not matched to a gene: 10. Germline-derived CDR1 and CDR2 are MNHNY and SVGAGI (reference sequence). The length of the CDR3 is 16 residues. The CDR3 here is CASSYLRGGGNYEQYF. The CDR3 DNA follows: TGTGCCAGCAGTTACCTCAGAGGCGGGGGAAACTACGAGCAGTACTTC.

The rearrangement uses TRBV10-2 and TRBJ1-1; D is unresolved. V lost 6 bases, J lost 1 base, and 9 bases lay in between. CDR1 is WSHSY, CDR2 SAAADI, per germline. CDR3 length: 13 amino acids. The CDR3 loop reads CASRPDRNTEAFF. DNA for the CDR3: TGCGCCAGCAGACCTGATAGGAACACTGAAGCTTTCTTT.

The CDR3 bases are TGTGCCACCAGCTCCGACAGCCATAGCAATCAGCCCCAGCATTTT. Its translation: CATSSDSHSNQPQHF. V is TRBV15 and J is TRBJ1-5; D is perhaps TRBD1 (5 bases). V was trimmed by 5 bases and J by 0 bases, leaving 11 bases between them. From germline, CDR1 is LNHNV and CDR2 YYDKDF (reference sequence). The CDR3 sequence is 15 residues long.

The V gene is TRBV21-1, the J gene TRBJ1-4; TRBD1, as called in the table, went unchecked against the DNA. TRBV21-1 counts as a pseudogene. The CDR3 length is 19 residues. CDR3 loop: CASPTPYSGTGGIVEKLFF. CDR3 DNA sequence: TGTGCCAGCCCCACTCCTTACTCCGGGACAGGGGGTATAGTTGAAAAACTGTTTTTT.

Here the CDR3 reads CASSQDILAGVDEQFF. The DNA for the CDR3 is TGTGCCAGCAGCCAGGACATACTAGCGGGGGTCGATGAGCAGTTCTTC. This chain joins TRBV3-1 (or the pseudogene TRBV3-2) and TRBJ2-1, with 11 bases lining up with TRBD2. The V gene end was trimmed by 3 bases and the J gene end by 8 bases; junction bases not matched to a gene: 9. The CDR3 totals 16 residues. Germline V lookup: CDR1 LGHDT, CDR2 YNNKEL (reference sequence).

This chain uses TRBV4-3 with TRBJ1-1, with D perhaps matching TRBD1 (6 bases). The CDR3 contains 14 residues. Germline V lookup: CDR1 LGHNA, CDR2 YSLEER. V lost 4 bases and J 4 bases, leaving 13 bases between the germline ends. In nucleotides, the CDR3 is TGCGCCAGCAGCCTCTTCACAGGGTCCACTGAAGCTTTCTTT. This gives the protein CASSLFTGSTEAFF.

This sequence joins TRBV7-9 and TRBJ1-6; TRBD1 might be the D (6 bases). The CDR3 contains 15 residues. Per the germline V gene, CDR1 is SEHNR and CDR2 is FQNEAQ (reference sequence). Trimming removed 3 bases from V and 7 bases from J, with 13 bases in between. In nucleotides, the CDR3 is TGTGCCAGCAGCTTTGCGCCAGGGGTAAATTCACCCCTCCACTTT. It is translated as CASSFAPGVNSPLHF. The full variable domain, its missing parts supplied by reference TRBV7-9 and TRBJ1-6, is DTGVSQNPRHKITKRGQNVTFRCDPISEHNRLYWYRQTLGQGPEFLTYFQNEAQLEKSRLLSDRFSAERPKGSFSTLEIQRTEQGDSAMYLCASSFAPGVNSPLHFGNGTRLTVT.

This clone came up once. This sequence joins TRBV29-1 and TRBJ1-2; D unclear. Trimming stripped 6 bases from V and 5 bases from J, with 10 bases between. This CDR3 has 11 residues. Per germline, CDR1 SQVTM and CDR2 ANQGSEA. The CDR3 sequence: CSVVEGYGYTF. The DNA of the CDR3 is TGCAGCGTCGTGGAGGGTTATGGCTACACCTTC.

This clone has just a few counts. The rearrangement uses TRBV28 and TRBJ1-1; D is perhaps TRBD1 (6 bases). This CDR3 has 16 amino acids. Looked up from germline, CDR1 is MDHEN and CDR2 is SYDVKM. V lost 4 bases to trimming and J lost 3 bases, with 18 bases between them. This chain's CDR3 is CASSWRAFGGYTEAFF. For the CDR3, the DNA is TGTGCCAGCAGTTGGCGGGCATTTGGGGGCTACACTGAAGCTTTCTTT.

The genes are TRBV11-2 and TRBJ2-7; perhaps TRBD1 as D (6 bases). The CDR3 covers 15 residues. Germline CDR1 is SGHAT and CDR2 is FQNNGV. V lost 4 bases and J 9 bases, leaving 22 bases between the germline ends. The CDR3 DNA follows: TGTGCCAGCAGCTCACATACAGGGATATCAAGGGGGCAGTACTTC. Its translation is CASSSHTGISRGQYF.

The chain combines TRBV5-1 with TRBJ2-2; 12 bases fit TRBD1. The CDR3 contains 16 residues. Trimming at V came to 4 bases and at J to 7 bases, leaving 8 bases not matched to a gene. Germline V gene sequence: CDR1 SGHRS, CDR2 YFSETQ. CDR3 bases: TGCGCCAGCAGCATGTCGGGACAGGGGGCCGGCGGGGAGCTGTTTTTT. It encodes CASSMSGQGAGGELFF.

The chain carries TRBV10-1 and TRBJ2-3; 7 bases are a match to TRBD2. The CDR3 covers 13 residues. Germline values: CDR1 WNHNN, CDR2 SYGVQD (reference sequence). V trimming: 4 bases; J trimming: 7 bases; junction bases outside the gene matches: 5. The CDR3 DNA reads TGCGCCAGCAGTGGCGGGGGTTCCAATACGCAGTATTTT. As protein: CASSGGGSNTQYF.

This chain joins TRBV5-8 and TRBJ2-3, with TRBD2 matching over 8 bases. CDR1 and CDR2 (germline): SGHTS, YDEGEE. The V gene end was trimmed by 3 bases and the J gene end by 1 base; junction bases not matched to a gene: 10. The CDR3 is made up of 17 amino acids. The CDR3 reads CASSYFGAGEGTDTQYF. Here the CDR3 DNA reads TGTGCCAGCAGCTACTTCGGAGCGGGAGAGGGCACAGATACGCAGTATTTT.

V gene TRBV4-1 combines with J gene TRBJ2-7, with TRBD1 matching over 9 bases. Germline lookup yields CDR1 MGHRA and CDR2 YSYEKL. Trimming at V came to 3 bases and at J to 4 bases, leaving 7 bases not matched to a gene. The CDR3 runs 15 residues. Here the CDR3 reads CASSQSGTGSYEQYF. The CDR3 nucleotides are TGCGCCAGCAGCCAGTCCGGGACAGGGAGTTACGAGCAGTACTTC.

The J gene is TRBJ2-2, the V gene TRBV5-1; 7 bases map to TRBD2. The CDR3 spans 13 residues. V lost 1 base and J lost 6; bases outside the gene matches: 0. Per germline, CDR1 SGHRS and CDR2 YFSETQ. The CDR3 DNA reads as TGCGCCAGCAGCTTGCGGGAGGCCGGGGAGCTGTTTTTT. It is translated as CASSLREAGELFF.

V and J are TRBV7-3 and TRBJ2-2; possible D gene TRBD1, 5 bases. The CDR3 consists of 15 residues. The germline V gene has CDR1 SGHTA and CDR2 FQGTGA. The ends were cut back, 5 bases at V and 2 bases at J, with 12 bases in the middle. The chain's CDR3 is CASSVTQGNTGELFF. Here the CDR3 DNA reads TGTGCCAGCAGCGTCACCCAGGGAAACACCGGGGAGCTGTTTTTT. The whole variable domain, filled in from reference TRBV7-3 and TRBJ2-2, reads GAGVSQTPSNKVTEKGKYVELRCDPISGHTALYWYRQSLGQGPEFLIYFQGTGAADDSGLPNDRFFAVRPEGSVSTLKIQRTERGDSAVYLCASSVTQGNTGELFFGEGSRLTVL.

This sequence joins TRBV11-2 and TRBJ2-1; 8 positions match TRBD2. There are 12 residues in the CDR3. Germline V gene lookup returns CDR1 SGHAT and CDR2 FQNNGV. The J segment lost 8 bases and the V segment lost 5 bases, leaving 2 bases of the junction unmatched. The DNA for the CDR3 is TGTGCCAGCAGCGCGGGGGGCTATGAGCAGTTCTTC. Translated, it gives CASSAGGYEQFF. Drawing the rest from reference TRBV11-2 and TRBJ2-1, the complete variable domain is EAGVAQSPRYKIIEKRQSVAFWCNPISGHATLYWYQQILGQGPKLLIQFQNNGVVDDSQLPKDRFSAERLKGVDSTLKIQPAKLEDSAVYLCASSAGGYEQFFGPGTRLTVL.

The chain uses TRBV6-5 and TRBJ2-1; the match to TRBD2 covers 7 bases. In germline, CDR1 is MNHEY, CDR2 SVGAGI. CDR3 length: 13 residues. V dropped 2 bases and J dropped 13; count of bases not matched to a gene: 8. CDR3 coding DNA: TGTGCCAGCAGTTACCCCGGGACTACGTTACAGTTCTTC. Amino acids: CASSYPGTTLQFF.

This chain joins TRBV20-1 and TRBJ2-2; D is possibly TRBD2 (7 bases). This CDR3 comprises 14 residues. V was cut by 3 bases and J by 3 bases, with 11 bases left in between. From germline, CDR1 is DFQATT and CDR2 SNEGSKA (reference sequence). The CDR3 DNA reads TGCAGTGCTAGTAGGGGGGGGCACACCGGGGAGCTGTTTTTT. Translated, it gives CSASRGGHTGELFF.

This clone was detected only once. The chain employs TRBV5-6 and TRBJ2-1, with 11 bases aligning to TRBD2. The CDR3 is 16 residues long. Germline CDR1 reads SGHDT; CDR2 reads YYEEEE. J lost 4 bases, V lost 0 bases, and 3 bases had no gene match. DNA for the CDR3: TGTGCCAGCAGCTTGGCCACTAGCGGGAGATACAATGAGCAGTTCTTC. Protein: CASSLATSGRYNEQFF.

The chain links TRBV28 to TRBJ1-6; the D is unclear. In germline, CDR1 is MDHEN, CDR2 SYDVKM. The CDR3 loop spans 14 amino acids. The V end was cut by 7 bases, the J end by 13 bases, with 20 bases between. The CDR3 loop reads CASTTKAGLGPLHF. The CDR3 DNA sequence: TGTGCCAGCACCACTAAAGCGGGGTTGGGGCCCCTCCACTTT.

The V gene is TRBV11-2, the J gene TRBJ2-3; D ambiguous. The germline V gene has CDR1 SGHAT and CDR2 FQNNGV. The CDR3 is 15 amino acids. V lost 0 bases and J 0 bases, leaving 7 bases between the germline ends. CDR3 sequence (DNA): TGTGCCAGCAGCTTAGATTGGCGGAGCACAGATACGCAGTATTTT. This sequence encodes CASSLDWRSTDTQYF.